The 17 T cell receptor beta chains reported below all come from one sample, sequenced in a study of regulatory T cells after allogeneic stem cell transplantation. The TCR beta CDR3 region was amplified from SMARTer RACE cDNA made from RNA. TCRdb re-analysed the 5' RACE reads in MiXCR, keeping a single row per CDR3 protein. Here the sample spans under 1,100 distinct CDR3 sequences, about 17% being singletons. The material sequenced was sorted CD4+ T cells from blood (whether regulatory or conventional is not recorded), taken 30 days after allogeneic stem cell transplant. The receptors here all came from a human patient who had an allogeneic stem cell transplant, so the T cells may come from the graft donor.

By proportion, this clonotype is medium-sized. This chain joins TRBV7-9 and TRBJ2-7; 7 nucleotides line up with TRBD2. Unmatched junction bases numbered 10, after V lost 5 bases and J lost 3 bases. Germline loops: CDR1 SEHNR, CDR2 FQNEAQ (reference sequence). The CDR3 is 15 amino acids. CDR3: CASSPGTTGGYEQYF. Here the CDR3 DNA reads TGTGCCAGCAGCCCCGGGACTACAGGTGGCTACGAGCAGTACTTC.

This clonotype ranks as large. This sequence joins TRBV5-1 and TRBJ1-1, with D perhaps matching TRBD1 (6 bases). V dropped 8 bases and J dropped 1 base, with 12 bases sitting between them. This CDR3 contains 13 residues. The germline V gene encodes CDR1 SGHRS and CDR2 YFSETQ. For the CDR3, the DNA is TGCGCCAGTCGGACAGACAGGAACACTGAAGCTTTCTTT. This sequence encodes CASRTDRNTEAFF.

By its share, this clonotype is large (0.1 to 1%). The rearrangement joins TRBV7-7 to TRBJ2-2; 7 bases are shared with TRBD1. Trimming cost V 5 bases and J 6 bases; bases outside gene matches: 3. CDR3 length: 13 amino acids. The germline V gene encodes CDR1 SSHAT and CDR2 FNYEAQ (reference sequence). This CDR3 is CASSQTGAGELFF. The CDR3 DNA reads as TGTGCCAGCAGCCAAACAGGGGCCGGGGAGCTGTTTTTT.

As for this clonotype: With a much larger clone just one base away, this may be a read error. The genes are TRBV28 and TRBJ2-3; D is undetermined. This CDR3 is built from 11 residues. Germline V gives CDR1 MDHEN, CDR2 SYDVKM. CDR3 sequence (DNA): TGTGCCAGCAGTTCCACAGATGCGCAGTATTTT. Its translation: CASSSTDAQYF.

Concerning this clonotype: This is likely a read error, given that the CDR3 carries no conserved phenylalanine or tryptophan at its end. The DNA is left out, because the CDR3 cannot be placed on it with certainty; the CDR3 is given as TCRdb lists it. The chain uses TRBV7-8 and TRBJ2-5; TRBD2, the table's D call, lacks a check against the DNA. The germline CDR1 and CDR2 sequences are SGHVS and FQNEAQ. 15 amino acids form the CDR3, both terminal residues included. The CDR3 is CASRPRAGGQETQDG.

This clonotype rates as medium-sized. The chain uses TRBV7-3 and TRBJ2-7, with D possibly matching TRBD1 (5 bases). Trimming shortened V by 2 bases and J by 2 bases, and 22 bases separated the two germline ends. The germline gives CDR1 SGHTA, CDR2 FQGTGA. The CDR3 spans 18 residues. As DNA, the CDR3 is TGTGCCAGCAGCTTACCAGGGTACTTGGGTCTCCCCCCCTACGAGCAGTACTTC. Encoded protein: CASSLPGYLGLPPYEQYF.

The chain has TRBV30 and TRBJ2-7; possible D gene TRBD2, 5 bases. Germline loops: CDR1 GTSNPN, CDR2 SVGIG (reference sequence). V was shortened by 8 bases and J by 4 bases, with 21 bases between the two germline ends. This CDR3 has 14 amino acids. CDR3 sequence reads: CAGERQALGYEQYF. Here the CDR3 DNA reads TGTGCCGGGGAGAGGCAGGCCCTGGGGTACGAGCAGTACTTC.

This clonotype came up once. This rearrangement joins TRBV28 to TRBJ2-7; D is uncertain. This CDR3 has 11 residues. Trimming pared 7 bases from V and 4 bases from J, leaving 8 bases between. Germline V CDR1 and CDR2: MDHEN, SYDVKM. The CDR3 nucleotides read TGTGCCAGCACCCGGCGTTACGAGCAGTACTTC. Amino acid sequence: CASTRRYEQYF.

This clonotype is categorized as medium-sized. The V call is TRBV9, the J call TRBJ2-1; the match to TRBD2 covers 7 bases. V lost 3 bases and J lost 2; bases outside the gene matches: 11. CDR1 is SGDLS, CDR2 YYNGEE, per germline. The CDR3 sequence is 17 residues long. The CDR3 sequence is CASSEEELANPYNEQFF. The CDR3 bases are TGTGCCAGCAGCGAAGAAGAACTAGCGAATCCCTACAATGAGCAGTTCTTC. The full variable domain, with the rest looked up from reference TRBV9 and TRBJ2-1, is DSGVTQTPKHLITATGQRVTLRCSPRSGDLSVYWYQQSLDQGLQFLIQYYNGEERAKGNILERFSAQQFPDLHSELNLSSLELGDSALYFCASSEEELANPYNEQFFGPGTRLTVL.

By share, this clonotype counts as medium-sized. The chain links TRBV30 to TRBJ2-3; 11 nucleotides agree with TRBD2. CDR1 GTSNPN and CDR2 SVGIG come from the germline V gene (reference sequence). The CDR3 runs to 15 residues. Trimming removed 2 bases from V and 2 bases from J; junction bases left unmatched: 3. CDR3 sequence reads: CAWSLAGGPTDTQYF. DNA for the CDR3: TGTGCCTGGAGTCTAGCGGGAGGTCCCACAGATACGCAGTATTTT.

This clonotype counts as hyperexpanded. V and J are TRBV7-6 and TRBJ2-3, with 8 bases aligning to TRBD2. Germline assignment: CDR1 SGHVS and CDR2 FNYEAQ. The length of the CDR3 is 14 residues. The V gene end was trimmed by 5 bases and the J gene end by 1 base; junction bases not matched to a gene: 2. The CDR3 sequence: CASSRGGGTDTQYF. CDR3 bases: TGTGCCAGCAGCCGGGGGGGAGGCACAGATACGCAGTATTTT.

This clonotype is deemed medium-sized. Since a much larger clone is just one base distant, this may be a read error. The rearrangement joins TRBV20-1 to TRBJ2-7; D might be TRBD1 (7 bases). Germline CDR1 and CDR2: DFQATT and SNEGSKA (reference sequence). The CDR3 runs to 14 residues. Here the CDR3 reads CNVRAPGGRNEQYF. The CDR3 nucleotides are TGCAATGTACGGGCCCCAGGGGGGAGAAACGAGCAGTACTTC.

By share of the sample, this clonotype is medium-sized. This sequence joins TRBV6-1 and TRBJ2-7, with D perhaps TRBD1 or TRBD2 (5 bases each). V was shortened by 8 bases and J by 0 bases, with 8 bases between the two germline ends. The CDR3 is made up of 12 amino acids. The germline gives CDR1 MNHNS, CDR2 SASEGT. The CDR3 loop is CASGTSSYEQYF. CDR3 nucleotides: TGTGCCAGCGGGACCAGCTCCTACGAGCAGTACTTC.

This clonotype is labeled medium-sized. The chain uses TRBV2 and TRBJ1-2, with D perhaps TRBD1 (5 bases). From germline, CDR1 is SNHLY and CDR2 FYNNEI. The CDR3 runs to 11 residues. Trimming pared 6 bases from V and 8 bases from J, leaving 10 bases between. The CDR3 nucleotides are TGTGCCAGCAGCAGGGACGCGGGCTACACCTTC. This codes for CASSRDAGYTF.

The chain couples TRBV2 to TRBJ1-2; D unclear. The CDR3 spans 10 residues. The germline V and J ends were trimmed by 6 bases and 8 bases, with 7 bases remaining between them. Germline CDR1 SNHLY, CDR2 FYNNEI. DNA of the CDR3: TGTGCCAGCAGGGACGCGGGCTACACCTTC. It is translated as CASRDAGYTF.

This clonotype is medium-sized in the sample. The chain employs TRBV5-1 and TRBJ2-7; D remains ambiguous. The V and J ends lost 2 bases and 1 base respectively, with 7 bases between them. This CDR3 comprises 13 residues. CDR1 is SGHRS, CDR2 YFSETQ, per germline. Here the CDR3 reads CASSFSESYEQYF. DNA of the CDR3: TGCGCCAGCAGCTTCAGCGAATCCTACGAGCAGTACTTC.

This clonotype was picked up a small number of times. A much more abundant neighbour one base away suggests this may be a read error. The chain couples TRBV6-2 or TRBV6-3 to TRBJ2-1; D gene unclear. In germline, CDR1 is MNHEY, CDR2 SVGEGT. The length of the CDR3 is 11 residues. This CDR3 is CASSLPNEQLF. CDR3 sequence (DNA): TGTGCCAGCAGCCTACCCAATGAGCAGCTCTTC.